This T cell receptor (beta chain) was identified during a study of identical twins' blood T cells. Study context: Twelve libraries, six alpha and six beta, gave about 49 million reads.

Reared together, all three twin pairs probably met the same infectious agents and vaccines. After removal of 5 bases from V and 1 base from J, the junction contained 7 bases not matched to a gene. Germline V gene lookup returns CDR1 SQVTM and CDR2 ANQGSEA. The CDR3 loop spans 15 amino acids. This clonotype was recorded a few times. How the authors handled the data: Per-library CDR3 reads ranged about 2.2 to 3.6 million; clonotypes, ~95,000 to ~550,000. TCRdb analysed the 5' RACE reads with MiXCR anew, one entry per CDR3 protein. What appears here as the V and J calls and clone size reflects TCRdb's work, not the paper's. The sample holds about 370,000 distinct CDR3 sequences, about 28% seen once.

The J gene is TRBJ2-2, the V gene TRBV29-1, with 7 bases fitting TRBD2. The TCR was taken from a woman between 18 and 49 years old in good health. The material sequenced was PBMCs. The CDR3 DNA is TGCAGCGTTCTTCCGGGCGGGAGGAACACCGGGGAGCTGTTTTTT. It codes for CSVLPGGRNTGELFF.